This TCR beta chain was sequenced in a study of identical twins. This clonotype occurred a few times. Its specificity is unknown. The CDR3 is made up of 15 amino acids. With V trimmed by 8 bases and J by 7 bases, 16 bases remained unmatched. MiXCR, applied by TCRdb to the 5' RACE reads, yields one record per CDR3 protein. This table has about 690,000 distinct CDR3 sequences, 21% appearing once. Study-wide results and caveats: Modelling approaches yielded underestimates of out-of-frame TCR alpha sharing between monozygotic twins.

The same sample was also studied in work on T cells expressing NK-cell markers. That source reports: The same clonotypes also predominated in the CD3+CD56-NKG2C+ fraction of a few donors.

The chain joins TRBV12-3 or TRBV12-4 to TRBJ2-5; 7 nucleotides match TRBD2. The TCR sequence derives from a woman younger than 30 in good health. The sequenced sample consisted of PBMCs. CDR3 DNA: TGTGCCAGCTCTCTCCGAGAGACTAGCATAGGGACCCAGTACTTC. As protein: CASSLRETSIGTQYF.